This T cell receptor beta chain was documented in a study of blood T cell repertoires in COVID-19. Study-wide background: The United States, Italy and Spain provided the acute and convalescent COVID-19 samples. PBMCs, B-cell-depleted T cells, or T cells provided the cDNA or gDNA that made up the material.

Method: immunoSEQ multiplex PCR; TCRdb's copy keeps in-frame clones and lacks some. The table has about 170,000 clones, around 83% seen once. This CDR3 is 17 amino acids long. Losses at the gene ends were 0 bases for V and 4 bases for J; bases not matched to a gene: 9. Germline CDR1 and CDR2: LGHDT and YNNKEL (reference sequence). The sequence was collected from a woman of 80 years or more in a cohort sampled during active or convalescent COVID-19. What was sequenced was peripheral blood. V usage is TRBV3-1 (or the pseudogene TRBV3-2) and J usage is TRBJ2-3; 8 bases fit TRBD2. The CDR3 bases are TGTGCCAGCAGCCAAGATCTAGGTGGTAGCGGGGCAGATACGCAGTATTTT. Translated, it gives CASSQDLGGSGADTQYF.